This T cell receptor beta chain was recorded in a study of radiotherapy plus CTLA-4 blockade in lung cancer (dated by TCRdb to between 2017 and 2018). For the wider study: Objective responses were observed in about a sixth of enrolled patients, and disease control was achieved in roughly 29%.

Focal radiation therapy combined with CTLA-4 blockade (ipilimumab) was tested in patients with chemo-refractory metastatic non-small-cell lung cancer. The library was obtained by the immunoSEQ multiplex PCR assay. TCRdb's version of the immuneACCESS table is confined to in-frame rearrangements and falls short of the full clone set. An unresolved V gene accounts for under half of the shortfall where checked; the remainder is of unknown origin. The sample yields roughly 110,000 clones; 81% were counted once. The leading ten clones occupy roughly 3.3% of the sample. Comment on this clone: Which antigen it targets is not known. No much larger clone exists at a distance of one base, and base qualities are not known.

Summary of the overall study and its limitations: The strongest predictors of response were reported to be early dynamic shifts in blood T cell clones along with a rise in serum interferon-beta following radiation. TCR clones derived from tumors expanded in peripheral blood after treatment with radiotherapy and ipilimumab.

V is cut back by 4 bases and J by 6 bases, with 6 bases in the junction unmatched. The germline V gene sets CDR1 to SGHRS and CDR2 to YFSETQ. Measured from the cysteine to the phenylalanine, the CDR3 is 13 residues long. The entry retains the CDR3 DNA only, 39 bases that are in frame from base 1. The specimen comprised peripheral blood, sampled from a patient treated with radiotherapy plus ipilimumab. The sequence links TRBV5-1 to TRBJ2-7; TRBD1 matches 8 bases in the middle. The receptor was isolated from a human donor with non-small cell lung cancer that progressed on radiotherapy plus ipilimumab. Some clones in this sample may be carry-over from other donors' samples. The DNA sequence reads TGCGCCAGCAGCGGCGGACAGGGCGGCGAGCAGTACTTC. Its translation is CASSGGQGGEQYF.